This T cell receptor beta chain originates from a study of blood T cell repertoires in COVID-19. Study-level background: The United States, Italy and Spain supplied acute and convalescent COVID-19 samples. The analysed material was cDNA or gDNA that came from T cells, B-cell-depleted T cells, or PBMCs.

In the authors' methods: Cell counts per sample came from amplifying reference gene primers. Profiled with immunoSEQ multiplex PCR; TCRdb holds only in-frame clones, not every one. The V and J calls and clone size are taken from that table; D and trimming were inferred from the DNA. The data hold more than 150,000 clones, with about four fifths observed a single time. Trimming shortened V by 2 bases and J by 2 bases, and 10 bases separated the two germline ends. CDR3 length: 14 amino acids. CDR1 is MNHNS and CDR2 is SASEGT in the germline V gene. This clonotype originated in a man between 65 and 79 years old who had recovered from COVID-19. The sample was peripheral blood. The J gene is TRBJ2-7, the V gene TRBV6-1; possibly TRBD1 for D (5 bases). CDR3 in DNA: TGTGCCAGCAGTGAAATCATACAGGCCTACGAGCAGTACTTC. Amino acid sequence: CASSEIIQAYEQYF.